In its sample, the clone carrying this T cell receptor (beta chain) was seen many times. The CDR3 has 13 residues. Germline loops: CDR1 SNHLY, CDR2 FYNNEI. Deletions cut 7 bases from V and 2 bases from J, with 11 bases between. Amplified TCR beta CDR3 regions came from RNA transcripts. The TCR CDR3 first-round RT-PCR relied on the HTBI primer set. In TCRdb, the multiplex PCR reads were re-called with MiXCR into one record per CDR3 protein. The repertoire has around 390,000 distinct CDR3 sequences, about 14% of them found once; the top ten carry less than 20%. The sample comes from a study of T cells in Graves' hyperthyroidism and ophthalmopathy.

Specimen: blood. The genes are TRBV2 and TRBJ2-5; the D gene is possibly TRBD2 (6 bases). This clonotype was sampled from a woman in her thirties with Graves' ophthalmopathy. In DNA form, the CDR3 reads TGTGCCAGCATTTCCGGGGGTCAAGAGACCCAGTACTTC. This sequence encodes CASISGGQETQYF.